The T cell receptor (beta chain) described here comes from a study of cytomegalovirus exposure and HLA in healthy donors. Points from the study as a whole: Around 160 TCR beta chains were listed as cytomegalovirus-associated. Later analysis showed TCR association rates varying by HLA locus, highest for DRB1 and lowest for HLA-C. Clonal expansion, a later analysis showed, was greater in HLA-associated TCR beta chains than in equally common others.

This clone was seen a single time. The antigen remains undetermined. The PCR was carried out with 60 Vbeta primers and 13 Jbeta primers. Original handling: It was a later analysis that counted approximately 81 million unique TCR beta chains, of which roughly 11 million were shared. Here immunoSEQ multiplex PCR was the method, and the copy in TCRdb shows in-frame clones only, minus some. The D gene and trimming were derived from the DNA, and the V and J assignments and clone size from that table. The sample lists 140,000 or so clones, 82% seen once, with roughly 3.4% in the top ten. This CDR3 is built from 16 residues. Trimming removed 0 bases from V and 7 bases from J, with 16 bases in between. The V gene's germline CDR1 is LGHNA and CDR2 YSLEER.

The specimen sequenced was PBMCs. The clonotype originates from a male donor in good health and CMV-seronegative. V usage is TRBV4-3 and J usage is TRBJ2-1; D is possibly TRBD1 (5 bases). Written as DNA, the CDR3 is TGCGCCAGCAGCCAAGATAAAACAGCTCCAGGGAATGAGCAGTTCTTC. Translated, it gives CASSQDKTAPGNEQFF.